A single sample is the source of the 17 T cell receptor beta chains below, sequenced in a study of shared clonotypes between healthy human individuals. TCRdb keeps only in-frame clones here, not all; method: immunoSEQ multiplex PCR. The sample yields about 600,000 clones, about 96% seen once. Sequencing input: naive CD4+ T cells sorted from blood. As for subset: CD45RA+ positively selected. These receptors originate from a woman aged 25 to 39 in good health.

This CDR3 is CASSEAETGGQVEQYF. In DNA form, the CDR3 reads TGTGCCAGCAGTGAAGCCGAGACAGGGGGCCAAGTTGAGCAGTACTTC. The J gene is TRBJ2-7, the V gene TRBV2; 10 bases align to TRBD1. This CDR3 is 16 amino acids long. V dropped 0 bases and J dropped 7; count of bases not matched to a gene: 9. In germline, CDR1 is SNHLY, CDR2 FYNNEI.

The V and J genes are TRBV4-2 and TRBJ2-1; possibly TRBD1 for D (5 bases). Per the germline V gene, CDR1 is LGHNA and CDR2 is YNFKEQ. The V and J ends lost 3 bases and 6 bases respectively, with 15 bases between them. The CDR3 contains 15 residues. The chain's CDR3 is CASSQAFGTGNEQFF. In DNA form, the CDR3 reads TGTGCCAGCAGCCAGGCGTTTGGAACAGGCAATGAGCAGTTCTTC.

V gene TRBV27 combines with J gene TRBJ2-1; 11 bases are a match to TRBD2. This CDR3 contains 17 residues. Germline V gives CDR1 MNHEY, CDR2 SMNVEV (reference sequence). The V segment lost 5 bases and the J segment 3 bases; nucleotides outside the gene matches: 9. CDR3 DNA sequence: TGTGCCAGCAGTGGGACGACGACTAGCGGGGACTACAATGAGCAGTTCTTC. Translating it yields CASSGTTTSGDYNEQFF.

The chain carries TRBV5-1 and TRBJ2-1; 10 bases are a match to TRBD2. The V segment lost 1 base and the J segment 6 bases; nucleotides outside the gene matches: 4. The CDR3 extends over 15 amino acids. From germline, CDR1 is SGHRS and CDR2 YFSETQ. Written as DNA, the CDR3 is TGCGCCAGCAGCTTGAGAACTAGCGGGATCAATGAGCAGTTCTTC. Residues: CASSLRTSGINEQFF.

The CDR3 DNA is TGTGCCAGCAGCTTGGGGGACTCCGAAGAAGAGACCCAGTACTTC. Protein sequence: CASSLGDSEEETQYF. The rearrangement joins TRBV11-3 to TRBJ2-5, with TRBD2 as a possible D gene (6 bases). The CDR3 is 15 amino acids. V lost 3 bases and J 3 bases, leaving 14 bases between the germline ends. Germline loops: CDR1 SGHNT, CDR2 YENEEA.

V and J are TRBV7-8 and TRBJ2-7, with 8 bases lining up with TRBD1. J gave up 4 bases and V 5 bases, and 10 bases lay outside the gene matches. The germline V gene has CDR1 SGHVS and CDR2 FQNEAQ. The CDR3 consists of 15 residues. DNA for the CDR3: TGTGCCAGCAGCGACGGACGGACAGGGCGGTACGAGCAGTACTTC. Translated: CASSDGRTGRYEQYF.

CDR3 sequence (DNA): TGTGCCTGGAGTGTGGCGACAGACTATGGCTACACCTTC. This translates into CAWSVATDYGYTF. This rearrangement joins TRBV30 to TRBJ1-2, with a tentative D call TRBD1 (5 bases). CDR1 is GTSNPN and CDR2 is SVGIG in the germline V gene (reference sequence). V lost 0 bases and J 3 bases, leaving 8 bases between the germline ends. The CDR3 is 13 residues long.

The chain uses TRBV10-3 and TRBJ2-7; the D gene is possibly TRBD1 (6 bases). V lost 7 bases and J 7 bases, leaving 20 bases between the germline ends. CDR1 and CDR2 from the germline V gene are ENHRY and SYGVKD. The CDR3 is 14 residues long. CDR3 DNA: TGTGCCATCACCCCCTCAGGGGCGCTGGGGGAGCAGTACTTC. Encoded protein: CAITPSGALGEQYF.

The chain joins TRBV27 to TRBJ2-7; D tentatively fits TRBD1 or TRBD2 (5 bases each). CDR1 is MNHEY, CDR2 SMNVEV, per germline (reference sequence). The CDR3 length is 15 residues. The V end was cut by 2 bases, the J end by 2 bases, with 13 bases between. The CDR3 is CASSLELVGPYEQYF. In nucleotides, the CDR3 is TGTGCCAGCAGTTTAGAACTAGTGGGGCCCTACGAGCAGTACTTC.

The chain has TRBV5-6 and TRBJ2-7; TRBD1 aligns across 8 bases. The J segment lost 7 bases and the V segment lost 5 bases, leaving 5 bases of the junction unmatched. Germline-derived CDR1 and CDR2 are SGHDT and YYEEEE. The CDR3 covers 12 residues. This CDR3 is CASSRRGHEQYF. CDR3 nucleotides: TGTGCCAGCAGTCGCAGGGGGCATGAGCAGTACTTC.

This clone was picked up a small number of times. CDR3 bases: TGTGCCAGCAGTGAAGGGACGCATAGCAATCAGCCCCAGCATTTT. Translating it yields CASSEGTHSNQPQHF. The gene calls are TRBV6-1 and TRBJ1-5; D call uncertain. With 1 base removed from V and 0 bases from J, the gap between germline ends came to 7 bases. CDR1 and CDR2 (germline): MNHNS, SASEGT. The CDR3 extends over 15 amino acids.

This chain links TRBV5-6 with TRBJ2-7; unclear D gene. The CDR3 length is 14 residues. Germline V gene sequence: CDR1 SGHDT, CDR2 YYEEEE. The V and J ends lost 1 base and 4 bases respectively, with 12 bases between them. The CDR3 spells CASSLSSRIYEQYF. The DNA for the CDR3 is TGTGCCAGCAGCTTGTCGAGTAGGATTTACGAGCAGTACTTC.

The gene calls are TRBV4-1 and TRBJ1-6, with no clear D. CDR1 is MGHRA, CDR2 YSYEKL, per germline. CDR3 size: 15 residues. V lost 4 bases and J lost 0, with 7 bases in between. CDR3 nucleotides: TGCGCCAGCAGCCTTGTATCCTCCTATAATTCACCCCTCCACTTT. It codes for CASSLVSSYNSPLHF.

This sequence joins TRBV19 and TRBJ2-2; tentatively, D is TRBD2 (6 bases). Deletions cut 4 bases from V and 4 bases from J, with 13 bases between. Germline values: CDR1 LNHDA, CDR2 SQIVND (reference sequence). This CDR3 has 15 amino acids. The CDR3 sequence is CASSTLREPTGELFF. For the CDR3, the DNA is TGTGCCAGTAGTACACTCCGGGAGCCCACCGGGGAGCTGTTTTTT.

The chain uses TRBV6-1 and TRBJ2-1; D uncertain. V lost 3 bases and J 6 bases, leaving 6 bases between the germline ends. Germline assignment: CDR1 MNHNS and CDR2 SASEGT. CDR3 length equals 12 residues. The CDR3 sequence is CASSEGLNEQFF. CDR3 coding DNA: TGTGCCAGCAGTGAGGGTCTCAATGAGCAGTTCTTC.

The chain joins TRBV25-1 to TRBJ1-1; D perhaps matches TRBD1 (5 bases). The ends were cut back, 1 base at V and 10 bases at J, with 10 bases in the middle. The CDR3 covers 12 residues. The germline V gene has CDR1 MGHDK and CDR2 SYGVNS. The CDR3 protein is CASSEFQGRAFF. DNA of the CDR3: TGTGCCAGCAGTGAATTTCAGGGTCGAGCTTTCTTT.

The chain carries TRBV29-1 and TRBJ2-7, with 8 bases matching TRBD1. Trimming at V came to 6 bases and at J to 2 bases, leaving 6 bases not matched to a gene. Per germline, CDR1 SQVTM and CDR2 ANQGSEA. The CDR3 runs 13 residues. The CDR3 sequence: CSVRQGWTYEQYF. CDR3 nucleotide sequence: TGCAGCGTAAGACAGGGGTGGACCTACGAGCAGTACTTC.